The entry below gives a single TCR beta chain sequence along with its context. Measured with immunoSEQ multiplex PCR; TCRdb has only the in-frame clones, and not every one. Among 200,000 to 250,000 clones listed, approximately 90% were seen once. Among Cohort 3 donors, those recovered had two negative PCRs, clearance, or symptom resolution. These data come from a study of blood T cell repertoires in COVID-19. Across the whole study: From the United States, Italy and Spain came samples of acute and convalescent COVID-19.

This clonotype originated in a man aged 25 to 40 who had recovered from COVID-19. Sequenced sample: PBMCs or T cells enriched from blood (not recorded which).

The CDR3 region is CASSYSDRNPYGYTF. The CDR3, as DNA: TGTGCCAGCAGTTACTCAGACAGGAACCCCTATGGCTACACCTTC. V usage is TRBV6-5 and J usage is TRBJ1-2; the D gene is possibly TRBD1 (6 bases). Trimming took off 0 bases at V and 4 bases at J, with 12 bases between the two ends. The CDR3 runs 15 residues. The germline CDR1 and CDR2 sequences are MNHEY and SVGAGI.